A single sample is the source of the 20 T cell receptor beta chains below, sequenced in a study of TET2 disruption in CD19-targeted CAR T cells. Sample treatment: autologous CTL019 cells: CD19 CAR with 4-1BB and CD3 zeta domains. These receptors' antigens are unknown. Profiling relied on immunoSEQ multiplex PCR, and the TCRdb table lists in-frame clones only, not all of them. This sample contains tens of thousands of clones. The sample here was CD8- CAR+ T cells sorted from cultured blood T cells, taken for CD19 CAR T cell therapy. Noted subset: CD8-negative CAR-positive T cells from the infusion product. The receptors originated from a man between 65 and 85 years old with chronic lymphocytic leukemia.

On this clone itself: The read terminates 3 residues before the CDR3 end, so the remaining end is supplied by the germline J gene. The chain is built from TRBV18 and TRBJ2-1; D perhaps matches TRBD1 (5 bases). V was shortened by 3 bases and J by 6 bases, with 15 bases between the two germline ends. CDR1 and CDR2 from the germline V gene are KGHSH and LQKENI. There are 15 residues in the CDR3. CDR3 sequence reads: CASSPGWGRGNEQFF. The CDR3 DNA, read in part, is TGTGCCAGCTCACCTGGTTGGGGAAGGGGCAATGAG.

The CDR3 is CASSRDGTSSNQPQHF. Incomplete CDR3 DNA: TGCGCCAGCAGCCGAGACGGGACATCCAGCAATCAGCCC. The rearrangement joins TRBV4-1 to TRBJ1-5; D perhaps matches TRBD1 (6 bases). The read ends 3 residues early relative to the CDR3; the germline J gene fills the gap. Germline V gene sequence: CDR1 MGHRA, CDR2 YSYEKL. This CDR3 is built from 16 residues. V lost 4 bases, J lost 1 base, and 14 bases lay in between.

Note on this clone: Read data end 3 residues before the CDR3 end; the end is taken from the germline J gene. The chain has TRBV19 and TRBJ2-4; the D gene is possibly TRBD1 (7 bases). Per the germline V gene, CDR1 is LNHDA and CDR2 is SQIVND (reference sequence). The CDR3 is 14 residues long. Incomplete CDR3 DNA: TGTGCCAGTAGTATCCAGGGGGGCAATCAGCCT. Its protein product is CASSIQGGNQP. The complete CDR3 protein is CASSIQGGNQPQYF.

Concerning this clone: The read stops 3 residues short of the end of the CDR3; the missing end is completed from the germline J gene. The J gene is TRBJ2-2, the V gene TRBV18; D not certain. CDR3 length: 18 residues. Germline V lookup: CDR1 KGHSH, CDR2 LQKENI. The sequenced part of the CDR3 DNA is TGTGCCAGCTCTGCTGGGTCTCTCCTTTCTGCAACTAATGAAAAG. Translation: CASSAGSLLSATNEK. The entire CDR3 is CASSAGSLLSATNEKLFF.

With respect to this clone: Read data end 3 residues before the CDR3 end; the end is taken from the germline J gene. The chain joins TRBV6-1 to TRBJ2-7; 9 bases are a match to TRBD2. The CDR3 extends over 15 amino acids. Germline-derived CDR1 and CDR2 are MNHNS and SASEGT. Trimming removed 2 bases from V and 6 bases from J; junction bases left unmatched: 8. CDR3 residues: CASSESGAGGGEQYF. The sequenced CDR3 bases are TGTGCCAGCAGTGAATCGGGAGCGGGGGGCGGCGAG.

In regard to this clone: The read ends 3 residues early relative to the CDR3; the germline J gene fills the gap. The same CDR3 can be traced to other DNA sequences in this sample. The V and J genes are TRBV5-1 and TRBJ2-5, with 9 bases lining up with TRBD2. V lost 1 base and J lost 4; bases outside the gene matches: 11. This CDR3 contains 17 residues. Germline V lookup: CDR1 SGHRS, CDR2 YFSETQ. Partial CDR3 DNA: TGCGCCAGCAGCTTGCCCCCCTTGGCGGGGGGGGGAGAGACC. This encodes CASSLPPLAGGGET. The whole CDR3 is CASSLPPLAGGGETQYF.

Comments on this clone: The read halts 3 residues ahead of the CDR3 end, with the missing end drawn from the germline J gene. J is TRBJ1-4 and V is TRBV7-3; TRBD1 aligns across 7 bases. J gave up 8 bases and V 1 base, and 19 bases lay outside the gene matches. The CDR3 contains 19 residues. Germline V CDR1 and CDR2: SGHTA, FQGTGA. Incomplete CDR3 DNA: TGTGCCAGCAGCTTAAGGGGCCGAGTTAGGGACAGACTAGAGGAAAAA. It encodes CASSLRGRVRDRLEEK. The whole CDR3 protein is CASSLRGRVRDRLEEKLFF.

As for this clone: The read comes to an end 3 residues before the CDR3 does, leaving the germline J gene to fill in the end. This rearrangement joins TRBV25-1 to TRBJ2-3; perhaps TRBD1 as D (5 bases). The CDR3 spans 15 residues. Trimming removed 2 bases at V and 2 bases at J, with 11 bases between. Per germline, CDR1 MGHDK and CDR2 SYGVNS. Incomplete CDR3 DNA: TGTGCCAGCAGTGAACAGCAGGGCATCACAGATACG. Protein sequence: CASSEQQGITDT. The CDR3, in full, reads CASSEQQGITDTQYF.

CDR3 residues: CASSLDGTGGGNEQFF. CDR3 DNA (partial): TGTGCCAGCAGCTTGGATGGGACAGGGGGCGGGAATGAG. V is TRBV5-4 and J is TRBJ2-1; 12 bases map to TRBD1. The missing CDR3 end, 3 residues past where the read stops, is filled in from the germline J gene. Trimming cost V 0 bases and J 7 bases; bases outside gene matches: 5. This CDR3 region has 16 residues. Germline CDR1 is SGHNT and CDR2 is YYREEE (reference sequence).

CDR3 protein: CASSRENNQPQYF. The part of the CDR3 DNA that was read is TGTGCCAGCAGCAGGGAAAACAATCAGCCT. The chain is built from TRBV6-4 and TRBJ2-4; maybe TRBD1 (5 bases). The read terminates 3 residues before the CDR3 end, so the remaining end is supplied by the germline J gene. Germline CDR1 reads MRHNA; CDR2 reads SNTAGT. The length of the CDR3 is 13 residues.

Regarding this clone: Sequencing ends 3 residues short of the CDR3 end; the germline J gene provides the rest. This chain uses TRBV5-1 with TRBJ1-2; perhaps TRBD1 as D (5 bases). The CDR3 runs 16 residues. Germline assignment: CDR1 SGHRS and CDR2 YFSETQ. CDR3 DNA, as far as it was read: TGCGCCAGCAGCACAACGGGGGGACTAGCCCAAGAGACA. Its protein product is CASSTTGGLAQET. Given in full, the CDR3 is CASSTTGGLAQETYTF.

The part of the CDR3 DNA that was read is TGTGCCAGCAGTGCGACAGGCATCATGAACACTGAA. It specifies CASSATGIMNTE. The full CDR3 protein reads CASSATGIMNTEAFF. The chain combines TRBV2 with TRBJ1-1, with D possibly being TRBD1 (6 bases). The read halts 3 residues ahead of the CDR3 end, with the missing end drawn from the germline J gene. The germline V gene has CDR1 SNHLY and CDR2 FYNNEI. The CDR3 sequence is 15 residues long. The V and J ends lost 4 bases and 0 bases respectively, with 12 bases between them. The whole variable domain, filled in from reference TRBV2 and TRBJ1-1, reads EPEVTQTPSHQVTQMGQEVILRCVPISNHLYFYWYRQILGQKVEFLVSFYNNEISEKSEIFDDQFSVERPDGSNFTLKIRSTKLEDSAMYFCASSATGIMNTEAFFGQGTRLTVV.

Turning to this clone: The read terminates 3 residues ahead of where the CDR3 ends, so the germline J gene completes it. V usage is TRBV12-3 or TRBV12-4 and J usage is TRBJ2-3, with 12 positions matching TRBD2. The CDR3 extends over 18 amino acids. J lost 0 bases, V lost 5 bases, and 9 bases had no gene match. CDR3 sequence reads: CASSKTSGGDSSTDTQYF. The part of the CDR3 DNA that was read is TGTGCCAGCAGTAAGACTAGCGGGGGAGACTCTAGCACAGATACG.

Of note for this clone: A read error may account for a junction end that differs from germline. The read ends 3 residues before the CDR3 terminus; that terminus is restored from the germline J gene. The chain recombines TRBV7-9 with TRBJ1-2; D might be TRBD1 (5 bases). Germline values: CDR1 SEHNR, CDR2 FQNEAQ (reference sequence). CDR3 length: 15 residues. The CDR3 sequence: CSSSMTSGAVYDYTF. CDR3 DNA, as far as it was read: TGTTCCAGCAGCATGACTAGCGGGGCCGTCTACGAC.

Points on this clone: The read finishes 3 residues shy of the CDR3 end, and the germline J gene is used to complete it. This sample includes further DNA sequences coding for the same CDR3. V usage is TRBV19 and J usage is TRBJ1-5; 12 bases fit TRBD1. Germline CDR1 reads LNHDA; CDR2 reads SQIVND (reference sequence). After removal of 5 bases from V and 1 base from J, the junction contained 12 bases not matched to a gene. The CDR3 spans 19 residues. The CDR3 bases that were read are TGTGCCAGTAGTTCCCGGGACAGGGGGCCCGTGGGGAGCAATCAGCCC. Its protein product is CASSSRDRGPVGSNQP. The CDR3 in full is CASSSRDRGPVGSNQPQHF.

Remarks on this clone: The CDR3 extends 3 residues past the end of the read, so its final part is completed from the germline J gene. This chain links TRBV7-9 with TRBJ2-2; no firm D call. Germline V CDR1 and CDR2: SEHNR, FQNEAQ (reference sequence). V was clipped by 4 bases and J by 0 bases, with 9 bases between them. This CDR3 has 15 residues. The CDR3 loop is CASSSPLSNTGELFF. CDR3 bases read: TGTGCCAGCAGCTCCCCCCTCTCGAACACCGGGGAG.

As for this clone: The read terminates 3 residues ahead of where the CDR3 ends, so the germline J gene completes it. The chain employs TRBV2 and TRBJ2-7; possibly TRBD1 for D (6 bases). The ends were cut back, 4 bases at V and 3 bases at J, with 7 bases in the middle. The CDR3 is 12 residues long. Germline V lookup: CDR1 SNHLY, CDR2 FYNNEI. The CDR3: CASSGQVYEQYF. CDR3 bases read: TGTGCCAGCAGTGGACAGGTCTACGAG.

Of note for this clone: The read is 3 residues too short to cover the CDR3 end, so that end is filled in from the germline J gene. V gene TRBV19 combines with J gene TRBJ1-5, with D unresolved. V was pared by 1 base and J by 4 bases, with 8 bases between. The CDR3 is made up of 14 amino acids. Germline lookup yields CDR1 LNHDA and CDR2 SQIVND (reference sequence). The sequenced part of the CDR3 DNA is TGTGCCAGTAGTATAGGGCAGGTGAATCAGCCC. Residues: CASSIGQVNQP. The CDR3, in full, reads CASSIGQVNQPQHF.

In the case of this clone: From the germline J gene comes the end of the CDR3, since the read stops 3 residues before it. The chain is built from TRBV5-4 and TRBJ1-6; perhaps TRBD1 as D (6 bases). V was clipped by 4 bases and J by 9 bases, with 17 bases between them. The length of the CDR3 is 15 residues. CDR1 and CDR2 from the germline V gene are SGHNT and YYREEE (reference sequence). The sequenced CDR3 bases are TGTGCCAGCAGCAGGGGGGGGGCCTTGGGTTCACCC. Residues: CASSRGGALGSP. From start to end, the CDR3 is CASSRGGALGSPLHF. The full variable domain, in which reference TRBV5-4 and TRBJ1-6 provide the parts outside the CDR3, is ETGVTQSPTHLIKTRGQQVTLRCSSQSGHNTVSWYQQALGQGPQFIFQYYREEENGRGNFPPRFSGLQFPNYSSELNVNALELDDSALYLCASSRGGALGSPLHFGNGTRLTVT.

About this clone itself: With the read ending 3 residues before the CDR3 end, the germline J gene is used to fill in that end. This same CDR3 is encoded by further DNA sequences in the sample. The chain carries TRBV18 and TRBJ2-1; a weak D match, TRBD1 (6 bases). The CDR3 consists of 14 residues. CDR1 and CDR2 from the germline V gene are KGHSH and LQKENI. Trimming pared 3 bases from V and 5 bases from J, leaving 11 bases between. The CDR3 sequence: CASSPRTVDNEQFF. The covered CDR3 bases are TGTGCCAGCTCACCTAGGACAGTTGACAATGAG.